This T cell receptor beta chain was documented in a study of T cell responses to AZD1222 COVID-19 vaccine (dated by TCRdb to the early 2020s). Study-wide context: TCR sequencing covered fewer than 250 trial participants: 200 to 210 given two doses of AZD1222 and approximately 25 given two doses of MenACWY control vaccine. Enrollment into the trials was organized by age into subgroups of 18-55, 56-69 and 70-plus years, and those subgroups contained about 160, 30 and 59 TCR-sequenced participants, respectively. General findings and caveats noted by the study authors: CD4 TCRs associated with the vaccine covered the entire spike protein, and the dominant responses were in regions 160-218 and 743-854. After two AZD1222 doses, both the breadth and the depth of spike-specific TCRs were significantly higher than at day 0 and than in MenACWY recipients. Reportedly, close to half of the unique spike-specific TCRs recognized epitopes lying outside the regions that are mutated in the B.1.351 and B.1.1.7 variants. The 56-69-year group was small, and its depth increase did not reach significance, likely because of low power. No day 14 peak-response samples were available, so repertoires were characterized only after the peak T cell response. Participants were mostly white British and included more females than males, and it was suggested by the authors that clonal diversity may have been underestimated. Only six AZD1222 recipients were SARS-CoV-2 seropositive at baseline, limiting conclusions about previously exposed vaccinees.

The CDR3 regions of human TCRbeta chains were analyzed by immunosequencing. The authors' analysis ran thus. Repertoire TCRs were matched against a reference library of SARS-CoV-2-specific TCRs generated with the MIRA antigen-specificity platform. Breadth was defined as the fraction of unique TCRs that were SARS-CoV-2-associated, and depth was defined as the fraction of total T cells that were SARS-CoV-2-associated. Using the MIRA data, each spike-specific TCR was assigned both to the spike region to which the TCR was reactive and to a CD4 or CD8 class. Log10-transformed breadth and depth values were compared by one-way ANOVA with Sidak's multiple comparisons tests. What TCRdb holds here is the immuneACCESS table cut down to in-frame rearrangements. Part of the clones is not present; checked against another copy, under half of the missing clones reflect an unresolved V gene, and the others are unexplained. D and trimming were read from the DNA, whereas the V and J calls and clone size are those reported in that table. Counted in this sample were about 160,000 clones; about 90% of them appeared once. Under 1.2% of the sample is in the top ten clones.

Compared with germline, V lacks 0 bases and J lacks 2 bases; bases without a gene match: 8. The CDR3 runs 17 residues from the cysteine to the phenylalanine. Kept here is only the CDR3 DNA, which spans 51 bases and is read in frame from base 1. Notes on this clone: What this receptor recognizes is not known. No base-level quality is on record; no much larger clone is a single base apart.

The sample's time point label, in plain terms: about 28 days (+/-7) after the second vaccine dose. Because spike-specific TCR depth and breadth did not differ between the two schedules, AZD1222 recipients who got a second dose at roughly 4 weeks were pooled with those who got a second dose at roughly 12 weeks. The vaccinee samples were drawn from two UK trials, COV001 and COV002, one of which was a single-blind randomized controlled phase 2/3 trial testing AZD1222 (ChAdOx1 nCoV-19) in healthy adults. Trial participant PBMC samples were collected at day 0 and day 28 after the second dose for TCRbeta chain sequencing.

The chain employs TRBV5-3 and TRBJ1-3; 7 nucleotides in the junction match TRBD1. TRBV5-3 is identified as an open reading frame with a role that is uncertain. This clonotype originated in an adult who received the AZD1222 COVID-19 vaccine. The specimen was peripheral blood, collected 28 days after the second AZD1222 dose. The DNA sequence is TGTGCCAGAAGCTTGGCGACAGGGCGGGCGGCTGGAAACACCATATATTTT. This is translated as CARSLATGRAAGNTIYF.